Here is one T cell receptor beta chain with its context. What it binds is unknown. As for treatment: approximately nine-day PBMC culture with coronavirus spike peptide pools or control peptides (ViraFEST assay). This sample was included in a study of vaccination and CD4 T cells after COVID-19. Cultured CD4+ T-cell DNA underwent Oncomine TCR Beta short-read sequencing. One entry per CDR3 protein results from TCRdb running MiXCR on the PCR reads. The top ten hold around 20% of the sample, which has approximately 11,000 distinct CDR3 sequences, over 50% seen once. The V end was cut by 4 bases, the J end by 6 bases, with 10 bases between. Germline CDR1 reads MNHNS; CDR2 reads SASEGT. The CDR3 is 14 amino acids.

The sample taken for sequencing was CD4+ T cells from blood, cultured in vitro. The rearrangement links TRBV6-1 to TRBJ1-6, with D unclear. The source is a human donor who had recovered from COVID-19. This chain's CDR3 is CASSGRSFNSPLHF. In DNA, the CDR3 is TGTGCCAGCAGTGGACGGAGCTTTAATTCACCCCTCCACTTT.